The clone carrying this TCR beta chain was seen a handful of times. This entry is derived from a study of patients and donors after allogeneic stem cell transplantation. The germline V gene has CDR1 LGHNA and CDR2 YNFKEQ. This CDR3 has 15 amino acids. V lost 1 base and J lost 0, with 7 bases in between. MiXCR, applied by TCRdb to the RT-PCR reads, yields one record per CDR3 protein. The sample yields around 70,000 distinct CDR3 sequences, around a quarter seen once. The sequence derives from a human donor who was either an allogeneic HSCT recipient or a stem cell or donor lymphocyte infusion donor (not recorded which). It is not recorded whose cells these are; they may come from a transplant donor. This sequence joins TRBV4-2 and TRBJ1-5; D is undetermined. What was sequenced was blood, either unsorted or a sorted T cell fraction (not recorded which). CDR3 protein: CASSQGRGSNQPQHF. CDR3 in DNA: TGTGCCAGCAGCCAAGGGCGGGGTAGCAATCAGCCCCAGCATTTT.